This is a list of T cell receptor beta chains from one sample in a study of control samples from healthy donors and cancer patients. TCRdb's table, derived via immunoSEQ multiplex PCR, lists solely in-frame clones and lacks some. Among roughly 59,000 clones, around 90% were seen once, and the ten largest hold around 1.7%. Input material: PBMCs. These receptors all stem from a man aged 35-49 years with colorectal cancer. Each CDR3 is given with its conserved first and last residue. D genes are given only for firm matches. Rows may omit the clone size; those that give it use once, few, many or a size class.

J gene | D gene | V gene | clone size | CDR3 DNA | CDR3 protein
TRBJ1-1 | . | TRBV29-1 | once | TGCAGCGTGAGTTCGGGGGGAAGGGGCACTGAAGCTTTCTTT | CSVSSGGRGTEAFF
TRBJ2-1 | . | TRBV9 | . | TGTGCCAGCAGCGTAGACGGAGACGTCTCCTACAATGAGCAGTTCTTC | CASSVDGDVSYNEQFF
TRBJ2-5 | . | TRBV5-1 | . | TGCGCCAGCAGCTTGGCCTCTCCGCGAGAGACCCAGTACTTC | CASSLASPRETQYF
TRBJ2-3 | TRBD1 | TRBV2 | . | TGTGCCAGCAAGGGGGCGATCACAGATACGCAGTATTTT | CASKGAITDTQYF
TRBJ2-3 | TRBD2 | TRBV2 | once | TGTGCCAGCACTCGAGGTTGGCTAGCGGGGGAAAATACGCAGTATTTT | CASTRGWLAGENTQYF
TRBJ1-2 | . | TRBV19 | . | TGTGCCAGTAGTATATTAGGGACGGAGGATGGCTACACCTTC | CASSILGTEDGYTF
TRBJ2-3 | TRBD1 | TRBV5-1 | . | TGCGCCAGCAGCCCGGAGACAGGGTGGCTGGTGGATACGCAGTATTTT | CASSPETGWLVDTQYF
TRBJ1-4 | . | TRBV18 | . | TGTGCCAGCTCACCATCGCTGGGTGAAAAACTGTTTTTT | CASSPSLGEKLFF
TRBJ1-5 | . | TRBV2 | once | TGTGCCAGCAGTCGCGCCTGGGACAGCAATCAGCCCCAGCATTTT | CASSRAWDSNQPQHF
TRBJ1-2 | TRBD1 | TRBV19 | . | TGTGCCAGTAAGGTAAAAGGAGGGGGCGGCGGCTACACCTTC | CASKVKGGGGGYTF
TRBJ2-7 | . | TRBV6-5 | . | TGTGCCAGCAGCTCCGGGACAAGAAGATGGGAGCAGTACTTC | CASSSGTRRWEQYF
TRBJ1-1 | . | TRBV7-3 | . | TGTGCCAGCAGCTTTGTCGGGGCCCAGGGGAGGCCTGAAGCTTTCTTT | CASSFVGAQGRPEAFF
TRBJ1-1 | TRBD1 | TRBV7-3 | . | TGTGCCAGCAGCCCCCGGACAGGGTCTGAAGCTTTCTTT | CASSPRTGSEAFF
TRBJ2-2 | . | TRBV7-2 | . | TGTGCCAGCAGTAAAGACGGGGGAGTCGTCGGGGAGCTGTTTTTT | CASSKDGGVVGELFF
TRBJ1-3 | . | TRBV11-2 | . | TGTGCCAGCAGCTTCCTAAAGGGAAACTCTGGAAACACCATATATTTT | CASSFLKGNSGNTIYF
TRBJ1-4 | . | TRBV19 | . | TGTGCCTGTAGCGAGGTGGATTTGGGGCAGGAAAAACTGTTTTTT | CACSEVDLGQEKLFF
TRBJ2-1 | TRBD2 | TRBV6-5 | . | TGTGCCAGCAGCAACGGAGCGGGGGGGCGCAATGAGCAGTTCTTC | CASSNGAGGRNEQFF
TRBJ1-3 | . | TRBV3-1/TRBV3-2 | . | TGTGCCAGCAGCCTTCGGGTGTCGGTGAACACCATATATTTT | CASSLRVSVNTIYF
TRBJ1-2 | . | TRBV11-2 | . | TGTGCCAGCAGCTCGGGGGTATTGGATGGCTACACCTTC | CASSSGVLDGYTF
TRBJ1-6 | TRBD1 | TRBV7-6 | . | TGTGCCAGCAGCAAACAGGGGCTTGTCTATAATTCACCCCTCCACTTT | CASSKQGLVYNSPLHF
TRBJ1-5 | TRBD1 | TRBV7-8 | . | TGTGCCAGCAGCCCCCTGACAGGGGACCCGGTCAATCAGCCCCAGCATTTT | CASSPLTGDPVNQPQHF
TRBJ1-5 | . | TRBV7-8 | . | TGTGCCAGCAGCTTGACAGATAGCAATCAGTCCCAGCATTTT | CASSLTDSNQSQHF
TRBJ1-1 | . | TRBV18 | . | TGTGCCAGCTCACAAAATGAAGGAATAGCCACTGAAGCTTTCTTT | CASSQNEGIATEAFF
TRBJ2-7 | TRBD2 | TRBV9 | . | TGTGCCAGCAGCACTGGGACTAGCGCTTACTACGAGCAGTACTTC | CASSTGTSAYYEQYF
TRBJ2-1 | . | TRBV29-1 | . | TGCAGCGTTGTACAGCCGAGCTCCTACAATGAGCAGTTCTTC | CSVVQPSSYNEQFF
TRBJ2-3 | . | TRBV27 | . | TGTGCCAGCAGTTTACTGGGGGCGGTGACCACAGATACGCAGTATTTT | CASSLLGAVTTDTQYF
TRBJ1-5 | . | TRBV9 | . | TGTGCCAGCACCCGGGACTTACGGAATCAGCCCCAGCATTTT | CASTRDLRNQPQHF
TRBJ1-6 | . | TRBV5-1 | . | TGCGCCAGCAGCTTCGGAACAGGTCCCTATTCACCCCTCCACTTT | CASSFGTGPYSPLHF
TRBJ2-3 | . | TRBV11-3 | once | TGTGCCAGCAGCTTAGATCTGGGCAGAACCCTAGATACGCAGTATTTT | CASSLDLGRTLDTQYF
TRBJ2-3 | TRBD2 | TRBV2 | . | TGTGCCAGCAGGGTAGCGGGGGGGCCTAGCACAGATACGCAGTATTTT | CASRVAGGPSTDTQYF
TRBJ2-1 | TRBD2 | TRBV12-5 | . | TGTGCTAGTGGTTCGCTTAGCGGGGGGGCGTACAATGAGCAGTTCTTC | CASGSLSGGAYNEQFF
TRBJ1-3 | . | TRBV7-9 | . | TGTGCCAGCAGCTTAGATAACAACCTCTCTGGAAACACCATATATTTT | CASSLDNNLSGNTIYF
TRBJ1-6 | . | TRBV5-4 | . | TGTGCCAGCAGCCCGGGCCTTGGGAATTCACCCCTCCACTTT | CASSPGLGNSPLHF
TRBJ2-1 | TRBD1 | TRBV5-1 | . | TGCGCCAGCAGCGGGGGACAGAACTACAATGAGCAGTTCTTC | CASSGGQNYNEQFF
TRBJ1-3 | . | TRBV6-5 | . | TGTGCCAGCAGTTACTCCGACACTCGCTCTGGAAACACCATATATTTT | CASSYSDTRSGNTIYF
TRBJ1-3 | . | TRBV4-3 | . | TGCGCCAGCAGCCAAGGGTGGGGGGCAAGCTCTGGAAACACCATATATTTT | CASSQGWGASSGNTIYF
TRBJ2-7 | TRBD1 | TRBV19 | once | TGTGCCAGTACCCTGACAGGGGGCCCCTACGAGCAGTACTTC | CASTLTGGPYEQYF
TRBJ2-3 | TRBD1 | TRBV24-1 | . | TGTGCCACCAGCTCCACCGGGACAGGGGACACAGATACGCAGTATTTT | CATSSTGTGDTDTQYF
TRBJ2-7 | . | TRBV5-4 | . | TGTGCCAGCAGCTTGGTTTCGCTAGGGCGAAGGGAGCAGTACTTC | CASSLVSLGRREQYF
TRBJ2-2 | TRBD1 | TRBV19 | . | TGTGCCAGCAGGGGGCGCGACACCGGGGAGCTGTTTTTT | CASRGRDTGELFF
TRBJ1-2 | . | TRBV7-6 | . | TGTGCCAGCAGCTTAGAACCGGAGGGTGGCTATGGCTACACCTTC | CASSLEPEGGYGYTF
TRBJ1-6 | TRBD1 | TRBV7-9 | once | TGTGCCAGCAGCTTCGGTCGACAGGGGCCCAATTCACCCCTCCACTTT | CASSFGRQGPNSPLHF
TRBJ1-2 | TRBD1 | TRBV19 | . | TGTGCCAGTAGACAGGGGAACTATGGCTACACCTTC | CASRQGNYGYTF
TRBJ1-1 | . | TRBV7-9 | . | TGTGCCAGCAGCCCCGGCGGGATTCTCAACACTGAAGCTTTCTTT | CASSPGGILNTEAFF